The following is a T cell receptor (beta chain) sequence with its context. Its antigen is still unknown. TCRdb keeps only in-frame clones here, not all; method: immunoSEQ multiplex PCR. The sample has 15,000 to 18,000 clones, about 90% seen once; the top ten hold about 30%. This sample stems from a study of T cells in localized non-small cell lung cancer. Germline values: CDR1 LGHNA, CDR2 YSLEER. CDR3 length equals 16 residues. V gave up 0 bases and J gave up 5 bases; unmatched junction bases: 7. Regarding the study as a whole: The study linked higher blood T cell density to longer overall survival. Adjacent lung tissue had a median about 58 of the top 100 clones found in the tumor.

This specimen consisted of peripheral blood mononuclear cells, obtained before any cancer treatment. The source of this sequence is a male donor older than 55 with stage II lung adenocarcinoma. The rearrangement links TRBV4-3 to TRBJ2-1; 7 nucleotides match TRBD1. CDR3 sequence: CASSQDSSRGNNEQFF. The CDR3 nucleotides read TGCGCCAGCAGCCAAGATAGTAGCAGGGGGAACAATGAGCAGTTCTTC.